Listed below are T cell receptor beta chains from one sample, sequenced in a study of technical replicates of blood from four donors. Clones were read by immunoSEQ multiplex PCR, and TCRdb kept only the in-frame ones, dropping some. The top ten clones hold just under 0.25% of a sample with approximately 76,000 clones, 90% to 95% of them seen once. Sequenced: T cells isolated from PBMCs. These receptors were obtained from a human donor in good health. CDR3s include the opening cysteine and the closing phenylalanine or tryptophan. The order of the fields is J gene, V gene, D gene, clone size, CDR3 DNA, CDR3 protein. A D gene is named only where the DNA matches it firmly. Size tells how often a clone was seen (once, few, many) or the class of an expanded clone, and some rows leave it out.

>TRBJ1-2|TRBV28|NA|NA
TGTGCCAGCAGTTCGGGACAAGACTATGGCTACACCTTC
CASSSGQDYGYTF
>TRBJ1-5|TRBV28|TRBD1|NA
TGTGCCAGCAGTTCCGCACAGGGGGCGTCTAATCAGCCCCAGCATTTT
CASSSAQGASNQPQHF
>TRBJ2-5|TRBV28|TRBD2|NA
TGTGCCAGCAAACCGAGCGGGAGTGAGGAGACCCAGTACTTC
CASKPSGSEETQYF
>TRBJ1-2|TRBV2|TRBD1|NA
TGTGCCAGCAGTGATTGGTCAGGGGGCAACTATGGCTACACCTTC
CASSDWSGGNYGYTF
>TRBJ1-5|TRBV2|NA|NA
TGTGCCAGCAGGGTAGGCGGTCGTGGCAATCAGCCCCAGCATTTT
CASRVGGRGNQPQHF
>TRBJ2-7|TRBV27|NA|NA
TGTGCCAGCAGTGCACTCTGGTCCGGGGCCTACGAGCAGTACTTC
CASSALWSGAYEQYF
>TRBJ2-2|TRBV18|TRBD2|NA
TGTGCCAGCTCACGGGCGACGGGGGGTAACACCGGGGAGCTGTTTTTT
CASSRATGGNTGELFF
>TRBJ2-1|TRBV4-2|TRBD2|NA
TGTGCCAGCAGCCCATCAAGCGGGACTATCAATGAGCAGTTCTTC
CASSPSSGTINEQFF
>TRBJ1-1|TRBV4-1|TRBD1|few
TGCGCCAGCAGCCAATCCGGGACAGGGGACACTGAAGCTTTCTTT
CASSQSGTGDTEAFF
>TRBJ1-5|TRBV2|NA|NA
TGTGCCAGCACTCGAAGACAGACCTATAGCAATCAGCCCCAGCATTTT
CASTRRQTYSNQPQHF
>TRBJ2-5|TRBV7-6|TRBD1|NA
TGTGCCAGCAGGGTTAAACAGGGGGCGCGAGAAAGAGAGACCCAGTACTTC
CASRVKQGARERETQYF
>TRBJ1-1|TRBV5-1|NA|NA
TGCGCCAGCAGCTTGGCGCTTATGGCCGGACCACAGGCCACTGAAGCTTTCTTT
CASSLALMAGPQATEAFF
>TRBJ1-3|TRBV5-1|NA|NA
TGCGCCAGCAGCTTGTCATCAGGGGTGGCTGGAAACACCATATATTTT
CASSLSSGVAGNTIYF
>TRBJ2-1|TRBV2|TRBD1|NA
TGTGCCAGCCCGAGTGGAGGACAGGGAAGTGAAGAGCAGTTCTTC
CASPSGGQGSEEQFF
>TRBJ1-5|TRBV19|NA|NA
TGTGCCAGTAACCAGGGTAATCAGCCCCAGCATTTT
CASNQGNQPQHF
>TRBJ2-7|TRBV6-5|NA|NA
TGTGCCAGCAGTTACGGACAGACCTACGAGCAGTACTTC
CASSYGQTYEQYF
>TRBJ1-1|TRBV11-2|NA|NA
TGTGCCAGCAGAAGCACGTCGGGGAACACTGAAGCTTTCTTT
CASRSTSGNTEAFF
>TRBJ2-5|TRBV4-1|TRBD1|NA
TGCGCCAGCAGCACAGGACAGGGCATACAATTGGAGACCCAGTACTTC
CASSTGQGIQLETQYF
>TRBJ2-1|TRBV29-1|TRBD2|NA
TGCAGCGCTCAGCGGGAGGGAGATTACAATGAGCAGTTCTTC
CSAQREGDYNEQFF
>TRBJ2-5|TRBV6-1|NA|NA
TGTGCCAGCAGAGACAGAGTGATACAAGAGACCCAGTACTTC
CASRDRVIQETQYF
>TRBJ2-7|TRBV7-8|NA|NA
TGTGCCAGCAGCTGGCCCTCGGACACCCCCTCCTACGAGCAGTACTTC
CASSWPSDTPSYEQYF
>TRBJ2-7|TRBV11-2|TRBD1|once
TGTGCCAGCAGCTTCTCACAGGGGGTCTCCTACGAGCAGTACTTC
CASSFSQGVSYEQYF
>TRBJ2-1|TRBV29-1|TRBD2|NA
TGCAGCGTTCAACCTAGCGGGAGATATGAGCAGTTCTTC
CSVQPSGRYEQFF
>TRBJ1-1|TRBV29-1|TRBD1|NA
TGCAGCGCTGGACGGACAGGGATGAACACTGAAGCTTTCTTT
CSAGRTGMNTEAFF
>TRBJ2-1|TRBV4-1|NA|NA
TGCGCCAGCAGCCAAGAACCTCCGAACGACTTTGATGAGCAGTTCTTC
CASSQEPPNDFDEQFF
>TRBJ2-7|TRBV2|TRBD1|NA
TGTGCCGTATACAGGGGAACCTACGAGCAGTACTTC
CAVYRGTYEQYF
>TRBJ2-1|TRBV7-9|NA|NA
TGTGCCAGCAGCCGGGCCACTAGGTCCTACAATGAGCAGTTCTTC
CASSRATRSYNEQFF
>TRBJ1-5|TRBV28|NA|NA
TGTGCCAGCAGTTCCCTCACGCGGGGGGCTAGGAATCAGCCCCAGCATTTT
CASSSLTRGARNQPQHF
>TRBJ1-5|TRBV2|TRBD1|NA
TGTGCCAGCGGACGGGACAGGGGGCTCAATCAGCCCCAGCATTTT
CASGRDRGLNQPQHF
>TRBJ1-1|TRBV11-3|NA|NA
TGTGCCAGCAGCTTAACCCGGGGGTACCGCGAAGCTTTCTTT
CASSLTRGYREAFF
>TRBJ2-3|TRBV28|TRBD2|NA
TGTGCCAGCCTTCCGTCCCTGTTTAGCGGGAGCGGCCCAGATACGCAGTATTTT
CASLPSLFSGSGPDTQYF
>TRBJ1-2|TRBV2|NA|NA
TGTGCCAGCAGAGCGTCGGGGAAGGCTGGCTACACCTTC
CASRASGKAGYTF
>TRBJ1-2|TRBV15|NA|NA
TGTGCCACCAGCAGAGATACCAGGAACTATGGCTACACCTTC
CATSRDTRNYGYTF
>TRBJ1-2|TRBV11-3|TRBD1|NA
TGTGCCAGCAGCAAAGGACAGGGCTATGGCTACACCTTC
CASSKGQGYGYTF
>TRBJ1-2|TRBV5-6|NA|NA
TGTGCCAGCAGCTTTAACAGGGTCTATGGCTACACCTTC
CASSFNRVYGYTF
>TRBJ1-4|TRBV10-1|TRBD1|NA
TGCGCCAGCAGTGAGTCCGGCAGGGGGGATGAAAAACTGTTTTTT
CASSESGRGDEKLFF
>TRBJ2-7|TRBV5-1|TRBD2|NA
TGCGCCAGCAGCTTTAGCGGGAGCTACGAGCAGTACTTC
CASSFSGSYEQYF
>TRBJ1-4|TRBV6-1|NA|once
TGTGCCAGCAGTGAAGGTAACCGGGAGGGGCTGTGGCTGTTTTTT
CASSEGNREGLWLFF
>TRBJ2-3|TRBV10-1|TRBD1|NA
TGCGCCAGCTCGATGGGACAGGGCGCAGATACGCAGTATTTT
CASSMGQGADTQYF
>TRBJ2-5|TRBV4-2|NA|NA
TGTGCCAGCAGCCAAGAAGCAGGGGTAGGTGTCCAAGAGACCCAGTACTTC
CASSQEAGVGVQETQYF
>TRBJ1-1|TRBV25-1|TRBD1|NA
TGTGCCAGCAGCTTTACGACAGGGGGAGCTTTCTTT
CASSFTTGGAFF
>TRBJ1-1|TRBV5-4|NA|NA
TGTGCCAGCAGCTTGGCTTTGGGCAGGGTGAGTGAAGCTTTCTTT
CASSLALGRVSEAFF
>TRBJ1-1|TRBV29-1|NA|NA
TGCAGCGTGCCACAGGCGAACACTGAAGCTTTCTTT
CSVPQANTEAFF
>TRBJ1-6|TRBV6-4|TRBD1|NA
TGTGCCAGCAGAGAAACCGGGACAGGGCATTCACCCCTCCACTTT
CASRETGTGHSPLHF
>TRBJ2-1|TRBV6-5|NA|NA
TGTGCCAGCAGTTACTCGGAGGGGACCCTCGACAATGAGCAGTTCTTC
CASSYSEGTLDNEQFF